This T cell receptor beta chain was captured by sequencing in a study of tumor-infiltrating lymphocytes in oesophageal squamous cell carcinoma. TCRdb re-called the PCR reads with MiXCR, one entry per CDR3 protein. Of over 15,000 distinct CDR3 sequences in the sample, approximately 46% were seen once. CDR3 length: 17 residues. Trimming pared 2 bases from V and 4 bases from J, leaving 21 bases between. CDR1 is KGHSH, CDR2 LQKENI, per germline. Input material: esophageal tumor tissue. This rearrangement joins TRBV18 to TRBJ2-7; D call uncertain. This sequence was found in a male donor with esophageal squamous cell carcinoma. The CDR3 sequence is CASSPTIPEKPGYEQYF. The DNA for the CDR3 is TGTGCCAGCTCACCAACGATTCCCGAAAAACCGGGTTACGAGCAGTACTTC.